The sample holds a few counts of the clone carrying this TCR beta chain. These data come from a study of technical replicates of blood from several donors. The CDR3 is 13 amino acids. The J segment lost 6 bases and the V segment lost 3 bases, leaving 4 bases of the junction unmatched. Germline CDR1 SGDLS, CDR2 YYNGEE. Profiled with immunoSEQ multiplex PCR; TCRdb holds only in-frame clones, not every one. The data hold roughly 80,000 clones, with 89% observed a single time. Sample: T cells isolated from PBMCs. The sequence came from a human donor in good health. This chain connects TRBV9 to TRBJ1-1; 8 bases are shared with TRBD1. CDR3: CASSADRDAEAFF. CDR3 sequence (DNA): TGTGCCAGCAGCGCGGACAGGGACGCTGAAGCTTTCTTT.